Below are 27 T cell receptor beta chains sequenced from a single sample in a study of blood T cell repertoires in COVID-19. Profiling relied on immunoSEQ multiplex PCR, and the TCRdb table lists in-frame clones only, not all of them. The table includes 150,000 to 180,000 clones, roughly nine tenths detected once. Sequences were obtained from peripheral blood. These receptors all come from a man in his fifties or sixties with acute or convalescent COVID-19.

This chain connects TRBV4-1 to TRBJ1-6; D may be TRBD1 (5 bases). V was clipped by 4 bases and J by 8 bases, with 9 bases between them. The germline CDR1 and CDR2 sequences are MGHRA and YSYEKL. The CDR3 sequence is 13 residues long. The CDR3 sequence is CASSPVRDSPLHF. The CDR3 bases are TGCGCCAGCAGCCCGGTCAGGGATTCACCCCTCCACTTT.

In nucleotides, the CDR3 is TGTGCCAGTAGGGGACAGGCGGTGAACACTGAAGCTTTCTTT. As protein: CASRGQAVNTEAFF. This sequence joins TRBV19 and TRBJ1-1; the match to TRBD1 covers 8 bases. Germline V gene data show CDR1 as LNHDA and CDR2 as SQIVND (reference sequence). V dropped 6 bases and J dropped 0; count of bases not matched to a gene: 3. This CDR3 spans 14 amino acids. The whole variable domain, filled in from reference TRBV19 and TRBJ1-1, reads DGGITQSPKYLFRKEGQNVTLSCEQNLNHDAMYWYRQDPGQGLRLIYYSQIVNDFQKGDIAEGYSVSREKKESFPLTVTSAQKNPTAFYLCASRGQAVNTEAFFGQGTRLTVV.

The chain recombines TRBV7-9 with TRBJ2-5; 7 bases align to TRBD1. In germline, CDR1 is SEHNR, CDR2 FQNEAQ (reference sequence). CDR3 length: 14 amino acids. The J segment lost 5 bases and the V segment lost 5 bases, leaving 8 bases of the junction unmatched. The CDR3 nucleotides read TGTGCCAGCAGCCGACAGGGCCCCCGTGAGACCCAGTACTTC. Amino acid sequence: CASSRQGPRETQYF. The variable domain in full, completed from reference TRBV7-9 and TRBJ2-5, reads DTGVSQNPRHKITKRGQNVTFRCDPISEHNRLYWYRQTLGQGPEFLTYFQNEAQLEKSRLLSDRFSAERPKGSFSTLEIQRTEQGDSAMYLCASSRQGPRETQYFGPGTRLLVL.

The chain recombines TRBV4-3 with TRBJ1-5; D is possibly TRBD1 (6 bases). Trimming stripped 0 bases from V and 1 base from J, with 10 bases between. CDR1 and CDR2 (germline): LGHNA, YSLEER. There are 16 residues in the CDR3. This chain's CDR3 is CASSQDRGVSNQPQHF. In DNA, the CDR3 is TGCGCCAGCAGCCAAGACAGGGGCGTGAGCAATCAGCCCCAGCATTTT.

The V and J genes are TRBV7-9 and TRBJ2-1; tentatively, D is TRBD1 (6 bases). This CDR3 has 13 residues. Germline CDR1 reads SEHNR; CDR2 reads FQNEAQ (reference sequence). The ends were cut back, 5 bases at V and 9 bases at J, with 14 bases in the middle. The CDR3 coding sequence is TGTGCCAGCAGCCGCACAGGGATGGGTGAGCAGTTCTTC. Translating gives CASSRTGMGEQFF.

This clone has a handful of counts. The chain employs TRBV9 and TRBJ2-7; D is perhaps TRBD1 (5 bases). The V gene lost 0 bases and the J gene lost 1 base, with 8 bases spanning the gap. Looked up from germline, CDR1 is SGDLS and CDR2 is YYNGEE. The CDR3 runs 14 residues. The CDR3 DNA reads TGTGCCAGCAGCGTAGGGGCAGGGTCCTACGAGCAGTACTTC. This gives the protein CASSVGAGSYEQYF.

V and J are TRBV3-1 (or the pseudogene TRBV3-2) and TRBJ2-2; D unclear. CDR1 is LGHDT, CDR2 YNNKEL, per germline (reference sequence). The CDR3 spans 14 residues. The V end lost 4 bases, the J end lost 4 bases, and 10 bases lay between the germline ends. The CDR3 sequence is CASSLFSGTGELFF. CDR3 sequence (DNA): TGTGCCAGCAGCCTCTTTTCGGGCACCGGGGAGCTGTTTTTT.

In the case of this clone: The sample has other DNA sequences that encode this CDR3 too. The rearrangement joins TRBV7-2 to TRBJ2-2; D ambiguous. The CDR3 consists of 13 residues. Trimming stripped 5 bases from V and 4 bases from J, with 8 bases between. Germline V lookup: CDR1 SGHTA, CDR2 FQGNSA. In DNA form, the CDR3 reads TGTGCCAGCAGCGAACAGCCCACCGGGGAGCTGTTTTTT. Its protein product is CASSEQPTGELFF.

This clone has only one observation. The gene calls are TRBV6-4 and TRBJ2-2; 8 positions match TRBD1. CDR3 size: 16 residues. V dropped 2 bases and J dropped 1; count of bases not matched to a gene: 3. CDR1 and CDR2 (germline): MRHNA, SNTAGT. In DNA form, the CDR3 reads TGTGCCAGCAGTGACGGGGGGACAGGGAACACCGGGGAGCTGTTTTTT. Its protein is CASSDGGTGNTGELFF.

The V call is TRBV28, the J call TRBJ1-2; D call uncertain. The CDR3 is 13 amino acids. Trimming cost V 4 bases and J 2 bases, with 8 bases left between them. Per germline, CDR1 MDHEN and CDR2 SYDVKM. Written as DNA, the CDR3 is TGTGCCAGCAGTTCAAACACAAACTATGGCTACACCTTC. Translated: CASSSNTNYGYTF.

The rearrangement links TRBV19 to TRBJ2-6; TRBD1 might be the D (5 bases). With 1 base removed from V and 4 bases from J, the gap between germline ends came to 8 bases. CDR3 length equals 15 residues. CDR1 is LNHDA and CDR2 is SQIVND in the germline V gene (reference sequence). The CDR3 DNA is TGTGCCAGTAGTATAGTGGGGCCAGGGGCCAACGTCCTGACTTTC. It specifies CASSIVGPGANVLTF. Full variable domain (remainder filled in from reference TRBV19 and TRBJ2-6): DGGITQSPKYLFRKEGQNVTLSCEQNLNHDAMYWYRQDPGQGLRLIYYSQIVNDFQKGDIAEGYSVSREKKESFPLTVTSAQKNPTAFYLCASSIVGPGANVLTFGAGSRLTVL.

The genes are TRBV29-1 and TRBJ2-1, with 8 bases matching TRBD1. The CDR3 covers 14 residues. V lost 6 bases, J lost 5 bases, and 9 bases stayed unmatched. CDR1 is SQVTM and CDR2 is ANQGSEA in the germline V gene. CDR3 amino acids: CSVSGQATHNEQFF. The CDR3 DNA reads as TGCAGCGTGTCGGGACAGGCAACTCACAATGAGCAGTTCTTC.

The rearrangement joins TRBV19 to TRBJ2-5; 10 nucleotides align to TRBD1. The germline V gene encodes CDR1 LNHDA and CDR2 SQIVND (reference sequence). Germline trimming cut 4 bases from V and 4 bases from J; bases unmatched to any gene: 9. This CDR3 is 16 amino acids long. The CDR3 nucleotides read TGTGCCAGTAGTAGGGGTTTTCGGGACAGGGGAGAGACCCAGTACTTC. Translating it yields CASSRGFRDRGETQYF. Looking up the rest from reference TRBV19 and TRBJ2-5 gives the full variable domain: DGGITQSPKYLFRKEGQNVTLSCEQNLNHDAMYWYRQDPGQGLRLIYYSQIVNDFQKGDIAEGYSVSREKKESFPLTVTSAQKNPTAFYLCASSRGFRDRGETQYFGPGTRLLVL.

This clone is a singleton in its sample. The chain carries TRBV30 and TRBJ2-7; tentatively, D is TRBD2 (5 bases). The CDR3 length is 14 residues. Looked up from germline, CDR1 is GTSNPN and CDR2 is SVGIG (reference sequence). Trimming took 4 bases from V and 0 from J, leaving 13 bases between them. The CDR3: CAWKARTVSYEQYF. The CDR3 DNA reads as TGTGCCTGGAAAGCTCGGACTGTCTCCTACGAGCAGTACTTC.

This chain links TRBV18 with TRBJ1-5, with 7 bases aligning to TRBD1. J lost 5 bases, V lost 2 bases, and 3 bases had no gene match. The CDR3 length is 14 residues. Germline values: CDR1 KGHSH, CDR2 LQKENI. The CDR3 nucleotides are TGTGCCAGCTCACCAGAGACAGGGTATCAGCCCCAGCATTTT. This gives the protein CASSPETGYQPQHF.

CDR3 sequence: CAISEKPGSTEAFF. Written as DNA, the CDR3 is TGTGCCATCAGTGAGAAGCCCGGTTCCACTGAAGCTTTCTTT. The chain joins TRBV10-3 to TRBJ1-1; D gene unclear. This CDR3 has 14 amino acids. V lost 2 bases and J lost 4, with 11 bases in between. Germline CDR1 ENHRY, CDR2 SYGVKD.

The chain's CDR3 is CTGGQGSFYEQYV. The CDR3 region has the DNA TGTACGGGGGGACAGGGCTCATTCTACGAGCAGTACGTC. The chain carries TRBV30 and TRBJ2-7; 9 bases agree with TRBD1. Germline CDR1 is GTSNPN and CDR2 is SVGIG (reference sequence). The CDR3 runs to 13 residues.

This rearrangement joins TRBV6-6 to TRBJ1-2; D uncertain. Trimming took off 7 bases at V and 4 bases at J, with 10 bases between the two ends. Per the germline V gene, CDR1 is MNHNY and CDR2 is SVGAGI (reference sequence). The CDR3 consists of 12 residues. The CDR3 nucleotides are TGTGCCAGCAATACAGCGGGCTATGGCTACACCTTC. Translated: CASNTAGYGYTF.

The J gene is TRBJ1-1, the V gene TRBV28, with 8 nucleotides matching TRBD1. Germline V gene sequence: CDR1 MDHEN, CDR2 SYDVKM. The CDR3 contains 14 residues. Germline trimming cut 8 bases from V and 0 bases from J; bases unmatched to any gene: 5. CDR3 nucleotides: TGTGCCAGCCGGACAGGGCCAATGAACACTGAAGCTTTCTTT. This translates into CASRTGPMNTEAFF.

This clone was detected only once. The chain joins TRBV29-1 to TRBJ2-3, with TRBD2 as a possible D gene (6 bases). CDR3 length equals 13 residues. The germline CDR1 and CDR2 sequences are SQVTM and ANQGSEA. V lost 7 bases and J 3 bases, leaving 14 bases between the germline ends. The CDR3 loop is CSAGPGLTDTQYF. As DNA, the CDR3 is TGCAGCGCGGGACCCGGACTAACAGATACGCAGTATTTT.

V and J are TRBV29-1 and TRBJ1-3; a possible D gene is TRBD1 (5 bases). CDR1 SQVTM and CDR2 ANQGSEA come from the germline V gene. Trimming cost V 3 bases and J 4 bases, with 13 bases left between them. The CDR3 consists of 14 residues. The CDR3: CSVEGQGWGNTIYF. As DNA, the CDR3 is TGCAGCGTTGAGGGGCAGGGATGGGGAAACACCATATATTTT.

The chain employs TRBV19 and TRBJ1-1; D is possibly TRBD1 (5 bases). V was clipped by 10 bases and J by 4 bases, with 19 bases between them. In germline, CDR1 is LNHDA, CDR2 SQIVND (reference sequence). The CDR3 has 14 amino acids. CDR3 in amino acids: CATLSWGPGTEAFF. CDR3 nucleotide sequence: TGTGCCACCCTTTCTTGGGGCCCTGGCACTGAAGCTTTCTTT.

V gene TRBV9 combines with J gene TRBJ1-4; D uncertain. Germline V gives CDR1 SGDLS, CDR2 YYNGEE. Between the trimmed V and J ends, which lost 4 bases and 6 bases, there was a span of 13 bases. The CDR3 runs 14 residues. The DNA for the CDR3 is TGTGCCAGCAGCCCACGGGGATTGGATGAAAAACTGTTTTTT. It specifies CASSPRGLDEKLFF.

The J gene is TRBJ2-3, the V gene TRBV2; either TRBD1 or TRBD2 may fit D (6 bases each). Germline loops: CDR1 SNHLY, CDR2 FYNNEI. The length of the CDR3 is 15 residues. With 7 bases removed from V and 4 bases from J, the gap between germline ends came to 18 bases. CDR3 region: CASNEGGEVSDTQYF. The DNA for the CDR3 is TGTGCCAGCAATGAGGGGGGAGAGGTATCAGATACGCAGTATTTT.

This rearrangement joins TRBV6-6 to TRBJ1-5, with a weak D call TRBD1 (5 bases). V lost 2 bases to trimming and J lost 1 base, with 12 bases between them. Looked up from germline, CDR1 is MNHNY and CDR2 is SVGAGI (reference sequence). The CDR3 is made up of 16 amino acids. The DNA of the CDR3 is TGTGCCAGCAGTTACGGGGGGAGACAGAGCAATCAGCCCCAGCATTTT. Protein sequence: CASSYGGRQSNQPQHF.

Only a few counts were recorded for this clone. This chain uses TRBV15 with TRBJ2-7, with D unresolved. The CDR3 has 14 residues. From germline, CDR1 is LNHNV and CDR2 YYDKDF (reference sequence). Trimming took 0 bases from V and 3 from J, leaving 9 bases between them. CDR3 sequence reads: CATSREGGFYEQYF. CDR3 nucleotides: TGTGCCACCAGCAGAGAAGGCGGATTCTACGAGCAGTACTTC.

The CDR3: CAWRGQGTGELFF. CDR3 in DNA: TGTGCCTGGAGGGGTCAGGGGACCGGGGAGCTGTTTTTT. The V and J genes are TRBV30 and TRBJ2-2; TRBD1 might be the D (6 bases). CDR1 is GTSNPN, CDR2 SVGIG, per germline (reference sequence). Trimming removed 3 bases at V and 5 bases at J, with 10 bases between. The CDR3 has 13 residues.